This T cell receptor (beta chain) is from a study of T cell changes during pregnancy in multiple sclerosis. Germline assignment: CDR1 MNHEY and CDR2 SMNVEV (reference sequence). The CDR3 contains 15 residues. The J segment lost 5 bases and the V segment lost 6 bases, leaving 11 bases of the junction unmatched. This table comes from immunoSEQ multiplex PCR, and its TCRdb copy is limited to in-frame clones, with some not included. The sample records some 100,000 clones, about 92% being singletons. The V call is TRBV27, the J call TRBJ1-1; 8 nucleotides line up with TRBD1. This specimen consisted of peripheral blood, obtained in the second trimester of pregnancy. The TCR originated in a female donor with multiple sclerosis, enrolled in a pregnancy study. CDR3 nucleotide sequence: TGTGCCAGCAGACCTATCGACAGGGGTCGAACTGAAGCTTTCTTT. Translated: CASRPIDRGRTEAFF.